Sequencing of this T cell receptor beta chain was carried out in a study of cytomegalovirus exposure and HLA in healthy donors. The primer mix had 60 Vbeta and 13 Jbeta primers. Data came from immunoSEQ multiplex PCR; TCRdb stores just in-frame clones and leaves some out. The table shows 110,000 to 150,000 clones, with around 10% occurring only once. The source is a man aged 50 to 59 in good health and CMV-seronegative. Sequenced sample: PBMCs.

CDR3: CASSSGGGFYEQYF. In DNA form, the CDR3 reads TGTGCCAGCAGTAGCGGGGGGGGGTTTTACGAGCAGTACTTC. The rearrangement joins TRBV2 to TRBJ2-7; 10 bases match TRBD2. The CDR3 sequence is 14 residues long. Trimming at V came to 5 bases and at J to 4 bases, leaving 5 bases not matched to a gene. CDR1 is SNHLY and CDR2 is FYNNEI in the germline V gene.